This T cell receptor (beta chain) was documented in a study of vaccination effects on CD4 cells after COVID-19. About the research overall: Samples that were drawn after vaccination came a median of 72 days after the second dose.

The CDR3 is 13 amino acids. V lost 2 bases to trimming and J lost 7 bases, with 12 bases between them. From germline, CDR1 is KGHSH and CDR2 LQKENI. This clone has only one observation. What it binds is unknown. Ahead of sequencing, the ViraFEST assay grew antigen-specific CD4+ T cells using viral peptide pools. Isolation of CD4+ T cells took place after 10 to 11 days of culture. Two-dose vaccination with either BNT162b2 or mRNA-1273 was given to the participants. Each vaccine recipient was nucleocapsid antibody negative and had no prior SARS-CoV-2 infection. Cultures had half their medium replaced with IL-2 medium on days 3 and 7. TCRdb keeps only in-frame clones here, not all; method: immunoSEQ multiplex PCR. Here the sample spans about 69,000 clones, around 70% being singletons.

This rearrangement joins TRBV18 to TRBJ2-7; D remains ambiguous. This clonotype originated in a human donor who received a COVID-19 vaccine. The sequences come from CD4+ T cells from PBMCs cultured with HCoV-229E spike peptides, collected after COVID-19 vaccination. The CDR3 sequence is CASSPAVGGEQYV. CDR3 bases: TGTGCCAGCTCACCAGCGGTGGGTGGGGAGCAGTACGTC.